This T cell receptor beta chain was sequenced during a study of T-cell memory formation after mild COVID-19. As for the study in general: TCR clusters were mostly confined to one donor each. Study-wide points: That cross-reactive memory joined was suggested by some responding clones appearing in pre-infection memory. Of the contracting clones, CD4+ ones lay mainly in CM and EM, and CD8+ ones in EMRA.

Constant-segment primers served in 5'RACE that generated TCR alpha and TCR beta cDNA libraries bearing sample barcodes and UMIs. TCRdb processed the 5' RACE reads anew with MiXCR; each CDR3 protein has one entry. Among tens of thousands of distinct CDR3 sequences, 6% to 6.5% were seen once, and the ten largest hold around 0.81%. Notes on this clonotype: Its antigen is undetermined.

The ends were cut back, 5 bases at V and 3 bases at J, with 11 bases in the middle. The germline V gene has CDR1 SGHTA and CDR2 FQGNSA. The CDR3 totals 13 residues. The sequencing sample was made of PBMCs or a T cell subset sorted from them (not recorded which). The TCR originated in an adult who had mild COVID-19 (a few samples of this study predate the infection). Cell type and time point are not known. The chain couples TRBV7-2 to TRBJ2-7; weak D call: TRBD2 (5 bases). For the CDR3, the DNA is TGTGCCAGCAGCCCCGGGGTCGGCTACGAGCAGTACTTC. This translates into CASSPGVGYEQYF.